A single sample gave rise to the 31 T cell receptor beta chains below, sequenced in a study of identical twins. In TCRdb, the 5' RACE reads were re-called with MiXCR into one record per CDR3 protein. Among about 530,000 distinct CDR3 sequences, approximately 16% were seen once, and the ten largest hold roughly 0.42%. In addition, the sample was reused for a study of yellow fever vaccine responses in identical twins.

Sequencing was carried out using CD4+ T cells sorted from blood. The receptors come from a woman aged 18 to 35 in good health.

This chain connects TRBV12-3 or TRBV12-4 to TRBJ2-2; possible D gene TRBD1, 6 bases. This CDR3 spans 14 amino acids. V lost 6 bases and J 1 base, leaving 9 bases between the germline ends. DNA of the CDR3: TGTGCCAGCAGGAGACAGGAGAACACCGGGGAGCTGTTTTTT. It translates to CASRRQENTGELFF.

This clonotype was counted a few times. Here the CDR3 reads CASSPRSGGETQYF. CDR3 DNA: TGTGCCAGCAGTCCACGGTCAGGGGGGGAGACCCAGTACTTC. The J gene is TRBJ2-5, the V gene TRBV7-8, with D maybe TRBD1 (7 bases). This CDR3 is built from 14 residues. The V gene's germline CDR1 is SGHVS and CDR2 FQNEAQ. The V end was cut by 6 bases, the J end by 5 bases, with 16 bases between.

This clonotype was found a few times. DNA for the CDR3: TGTGCCATCAGTGATATAGTAATGAGGACAGATACGCAGTATTTT. Translating gives CAISDIVMRTDTQYF. J is TRBJ2-3 and V is TRBV10-3; D is undetermined. Trimming took 3 bases from V and 3 from J, leaving 13 bases between them. In germline, CDR1 is ENHRY, CDR2 SYGVKD. The CDR3 runs 15 residues.

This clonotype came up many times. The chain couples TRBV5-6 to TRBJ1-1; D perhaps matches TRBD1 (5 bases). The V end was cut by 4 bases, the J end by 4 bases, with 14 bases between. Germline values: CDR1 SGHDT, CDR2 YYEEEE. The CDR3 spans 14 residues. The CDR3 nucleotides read TGTGCCAGCAGCGGGGGGGGATCGGGCACTGAAGCTTTCTTT. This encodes CASSGGGSGTEAFF.

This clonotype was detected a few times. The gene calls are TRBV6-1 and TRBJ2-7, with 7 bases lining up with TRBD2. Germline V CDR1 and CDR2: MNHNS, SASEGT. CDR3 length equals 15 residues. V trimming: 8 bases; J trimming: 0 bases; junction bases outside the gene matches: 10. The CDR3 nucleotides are TGTGCCAGCGCCCCGGGGGGAGGGAGCTCCTACGAGCAGTACGTC. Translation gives CASAPGGGSSYEQYV.

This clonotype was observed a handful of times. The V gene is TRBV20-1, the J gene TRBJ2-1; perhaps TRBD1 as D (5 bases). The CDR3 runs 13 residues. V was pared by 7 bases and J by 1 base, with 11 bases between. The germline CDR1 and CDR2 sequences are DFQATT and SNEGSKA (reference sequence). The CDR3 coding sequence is TGCAGTGTAACCCAGGGTTCCTACAATGAGCAGTTCTTC. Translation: CSVTQGSYNEQFF.

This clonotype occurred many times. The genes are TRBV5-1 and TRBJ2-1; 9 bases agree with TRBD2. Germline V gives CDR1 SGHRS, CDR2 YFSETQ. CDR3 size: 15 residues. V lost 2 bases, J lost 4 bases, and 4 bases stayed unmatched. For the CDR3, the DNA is TGCGCCAGCAGCTTCAAACTAGCGGGTTACAATGAGCAGTTCTTC. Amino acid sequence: CASSFKLAGYNEQFF.

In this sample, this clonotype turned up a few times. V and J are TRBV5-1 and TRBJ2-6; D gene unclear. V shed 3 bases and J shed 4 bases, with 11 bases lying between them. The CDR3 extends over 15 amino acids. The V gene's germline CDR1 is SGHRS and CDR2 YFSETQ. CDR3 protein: CASSSQTAGANVLTF. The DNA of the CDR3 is TGCGCCAGCAGCTCTCAAACGGCCGGGGCCAACGTCCTGACTTTC. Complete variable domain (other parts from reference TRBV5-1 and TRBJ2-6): KAGVTQTPRYLIKTRGQQVTLSCSPISGHRSVSWYQQTPGQGLQFLFEYFSETQRNKGNFPGRFSGRQFSNSRSEMNVSTLELGDSALYLCASSSQTAGANVLTFGAGSRLTVL.

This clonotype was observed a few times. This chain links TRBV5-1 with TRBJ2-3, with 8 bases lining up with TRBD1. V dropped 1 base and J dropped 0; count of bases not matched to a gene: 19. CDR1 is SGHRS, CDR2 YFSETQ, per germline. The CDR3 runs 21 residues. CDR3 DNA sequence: TGCGCCAGCAGCTTGTTTCCGGGACAGGTCCAACCAGCACCTAGCACAGATACGCAGTATTTT. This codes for CASSLFPGQVQPAPSTDTQYF.

The CDR3 bases are TGTGCCAGCAGCCGCAGACTAGCGGCCCTCACCGGGGAGCTGTTTTTT. It codes for CASSRRLAALTGELFF. This chain connects TRBV7-9 to TRBJ2-2, with TRBD2 matching 9 bases. Germline CDR1 is SEHNR and CDR2 is FQNEAQ (reference sequence). V trimming: 5 bases; J trimming: 4 bases; junction bases outside the gene matches: 8. The CDR3 spans 16 residues.

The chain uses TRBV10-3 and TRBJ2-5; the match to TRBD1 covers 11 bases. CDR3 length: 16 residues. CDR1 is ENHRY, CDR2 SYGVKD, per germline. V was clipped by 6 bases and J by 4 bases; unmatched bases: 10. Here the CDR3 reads CAISSGGQGVRETQYF. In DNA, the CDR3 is TGTGCCATCAGCTCCGGGGGACAGGGGGTTCGAGAGACCCAGTACTTC.

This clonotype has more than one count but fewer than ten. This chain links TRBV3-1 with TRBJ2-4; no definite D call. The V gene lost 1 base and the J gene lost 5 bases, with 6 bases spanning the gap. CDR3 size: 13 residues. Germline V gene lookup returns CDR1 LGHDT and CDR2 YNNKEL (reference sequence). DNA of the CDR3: TGTGCCAGCAGCCAAGGTGCCCAAAACATTCAGTACTTC. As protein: CASSQGAQNIQYF. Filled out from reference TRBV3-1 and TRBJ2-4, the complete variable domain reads DTAVSQTPKYLVTQMGNDKSIKCEQNLGHDTMYWYKQDSKKFLKIMFSYNNKELIINETVPNRFSPKSPDKAHLNLHINSLELGDSAVYFCASSQGAQNIQYFGAGTRLSVL.

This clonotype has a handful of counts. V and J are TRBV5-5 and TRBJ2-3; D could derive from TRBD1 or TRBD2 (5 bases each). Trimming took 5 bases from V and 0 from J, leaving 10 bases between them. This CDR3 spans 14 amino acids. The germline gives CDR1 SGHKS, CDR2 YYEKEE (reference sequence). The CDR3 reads CASRTTGSTDTQYF. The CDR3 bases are TGTGCCAGCAGGACTACAGGAAGCACAGATACGCAGTATTTT.

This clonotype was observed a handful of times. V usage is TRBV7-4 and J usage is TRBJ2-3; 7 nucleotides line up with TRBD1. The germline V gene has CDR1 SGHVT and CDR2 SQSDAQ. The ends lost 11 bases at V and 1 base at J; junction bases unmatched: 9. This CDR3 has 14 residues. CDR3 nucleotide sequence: TGTGCCTCGTGCCCGGGACAGCGCACAGATACGCAGTATTTT. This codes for CASCPGQRTDTQYF. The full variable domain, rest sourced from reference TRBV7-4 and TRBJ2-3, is GAGVSQSPRYKVAKRGRDVALRCDSISGHVTLYWYRQTLGQGSEVLTYSQSDAQRDKSGRPSGRFSAERPERSVSTLKIQRTEQGDSAVYLCASCPGQRTDTQYFGPGTRLTVL.

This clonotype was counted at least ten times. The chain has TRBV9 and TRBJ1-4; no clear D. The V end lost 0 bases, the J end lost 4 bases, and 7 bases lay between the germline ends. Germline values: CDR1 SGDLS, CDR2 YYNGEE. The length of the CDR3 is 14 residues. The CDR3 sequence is CASSVESLNEKLFF. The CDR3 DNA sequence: TGTGCCAGCAGCGTAGAGAGCCTTAATGAAAAACTGTTTTTT.

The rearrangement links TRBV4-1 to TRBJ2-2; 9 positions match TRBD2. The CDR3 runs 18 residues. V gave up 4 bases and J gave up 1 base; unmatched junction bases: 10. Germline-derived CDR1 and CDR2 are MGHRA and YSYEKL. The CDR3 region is CASSRTRLADQNTGELFF. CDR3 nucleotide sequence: TGCGCCAGCAGCCGAACAAGACTAGCGGACCAGAACACCGGGGAGCTGTTTTTT.

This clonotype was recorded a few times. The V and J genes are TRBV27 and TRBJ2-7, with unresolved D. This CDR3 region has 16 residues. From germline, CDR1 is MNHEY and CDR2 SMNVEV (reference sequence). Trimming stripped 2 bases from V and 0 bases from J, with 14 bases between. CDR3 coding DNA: TGTGCCAGCAGTTTAATGTCGGTGGCGAGCTCCTACGAGCAGTACTTC. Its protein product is CASSLMSVASSYEQYF.

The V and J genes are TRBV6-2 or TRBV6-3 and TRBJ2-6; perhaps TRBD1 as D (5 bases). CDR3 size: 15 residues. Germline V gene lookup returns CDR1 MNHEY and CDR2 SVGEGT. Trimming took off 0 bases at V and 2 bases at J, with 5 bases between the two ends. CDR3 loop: CASSYSQAGANVLTF. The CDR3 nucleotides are TGTGCCAGCAGTTACTCACAGGCTGGGGCCAACGTCCTGACTTTC.

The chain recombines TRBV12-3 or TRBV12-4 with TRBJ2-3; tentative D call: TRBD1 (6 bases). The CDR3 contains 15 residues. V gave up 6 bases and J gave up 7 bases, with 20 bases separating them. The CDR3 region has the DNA TGTGCCAGCAGAACCGGGACAAGGGTACAAAATACGCAGTATTTT. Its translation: CASRTGTRVQNTQYF.

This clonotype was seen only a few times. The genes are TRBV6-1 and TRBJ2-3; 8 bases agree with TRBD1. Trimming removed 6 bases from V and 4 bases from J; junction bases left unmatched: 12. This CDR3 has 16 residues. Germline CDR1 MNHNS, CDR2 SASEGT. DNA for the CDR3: TGTGCCAGCAGACGTCACTCCGGGACAGGTTCAGATACGCAGTATTTT. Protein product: CASRRHSGTGSDTQYF.

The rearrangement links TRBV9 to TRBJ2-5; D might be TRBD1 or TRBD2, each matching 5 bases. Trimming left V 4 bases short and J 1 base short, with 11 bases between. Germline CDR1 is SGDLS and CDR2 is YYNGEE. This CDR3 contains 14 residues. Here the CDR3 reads CASSKSGTQETQYF. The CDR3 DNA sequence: TGTGCCAGCAGCAAGTCCGGGACCCAAGAGACCCAGTACTTC.

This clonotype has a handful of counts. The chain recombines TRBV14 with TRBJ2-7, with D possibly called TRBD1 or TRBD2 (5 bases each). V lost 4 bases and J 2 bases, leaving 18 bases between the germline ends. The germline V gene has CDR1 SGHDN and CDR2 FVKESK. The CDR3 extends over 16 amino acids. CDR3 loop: CASSRRDALITYEQYF. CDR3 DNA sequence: TGTGCCAGCAGCCGCCGGGACGCATTAATTACCTACGAGCAGTACTTC. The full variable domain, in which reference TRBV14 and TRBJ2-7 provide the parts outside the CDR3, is EAGVTQFPSHSVIEKGQTVTLRCDPISGHDNLYWYRRVMGKEIKFLLHFVKESKQDESGMPNNRFLAERTGGTYSTLKVQPAELEDSGVYFCASSRRDALITYEQYFGPGTRLTVT.

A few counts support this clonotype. CDR3 amino acids: CSARGLTTLNTEAFF. The CDR3 DNA reads TGCAGTGCTAGAGGACTGACAACCTTGAACACTGAAGCTTTCTTT. J is TRBJ1-1 and V is TRBV20-1; D unresolved. Trimming removed 1 base from V and 0 bases from J, with 12 bases in between. Germline CDR1 reads DFQATT; CDR2 reads SNEGSKA (reference sequence). The CDR3 contains 15 residues.

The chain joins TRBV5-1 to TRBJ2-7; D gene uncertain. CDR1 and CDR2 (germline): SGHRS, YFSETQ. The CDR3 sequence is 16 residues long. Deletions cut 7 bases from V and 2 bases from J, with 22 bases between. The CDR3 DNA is TGCGCCAGCCGACGAAATCCGGAAAATCTGGCCTACGAGCAGTACTTC. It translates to CASRRNPENLAYEQYF. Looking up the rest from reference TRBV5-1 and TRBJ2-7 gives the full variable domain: KAGVTQTPRYLIKTRGQQVTLSCSPISGHRSVSWYQQTPGQGLQFLFEYFSETQRNKGNFPGRFSGRQFSNSRSEMNVSTLELGDSALYLCASRRNPENLAYEQYFGPGTRLTVT.

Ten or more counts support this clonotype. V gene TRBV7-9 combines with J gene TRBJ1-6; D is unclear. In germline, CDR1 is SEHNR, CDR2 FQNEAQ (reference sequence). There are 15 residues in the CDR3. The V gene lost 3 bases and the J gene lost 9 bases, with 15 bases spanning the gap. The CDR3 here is CASSFAGRDGSPLHF. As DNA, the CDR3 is TGTGCCAGCAGCTTCGCAGGAAGAGATGGTTCACCCCTCCACTTT.

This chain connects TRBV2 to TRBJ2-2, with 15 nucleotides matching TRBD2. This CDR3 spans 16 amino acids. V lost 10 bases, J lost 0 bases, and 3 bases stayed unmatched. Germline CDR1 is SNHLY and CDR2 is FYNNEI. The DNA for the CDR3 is TGTGCCACCGGGACTAGCGGGAGGACGAACACCGGGGAGCTGTTTTTT. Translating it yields CATGTSGRTNTGELFF.

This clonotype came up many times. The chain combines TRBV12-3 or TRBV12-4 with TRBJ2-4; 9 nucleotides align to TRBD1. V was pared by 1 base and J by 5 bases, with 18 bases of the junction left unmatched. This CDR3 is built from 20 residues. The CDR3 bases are TGTGCCAGCAGTTTAGTTTTTGGGACAGGGTATGCTCGGCGGGAAAACATTCAGTACTTC. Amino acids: CASSLVFGTGYARRENIQYF.

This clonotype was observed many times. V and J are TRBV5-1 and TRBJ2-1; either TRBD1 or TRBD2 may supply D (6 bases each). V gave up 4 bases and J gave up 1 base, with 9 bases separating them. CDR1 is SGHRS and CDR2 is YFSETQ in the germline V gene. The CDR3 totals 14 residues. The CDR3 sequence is CASSGGQSYNEQFF. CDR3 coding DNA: TGCGCCAGCAGCGGGGGGCAGTCCTACAATGAGCAGTTCTTC.

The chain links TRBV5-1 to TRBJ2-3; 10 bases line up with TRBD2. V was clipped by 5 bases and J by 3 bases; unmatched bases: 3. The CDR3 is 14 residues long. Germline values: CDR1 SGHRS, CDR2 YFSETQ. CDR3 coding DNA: TGCGCCAGCAGTGCAGCGGGGGGGACAGATACGCAGTATTTT. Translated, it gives CASSAAGGTDTQYF.

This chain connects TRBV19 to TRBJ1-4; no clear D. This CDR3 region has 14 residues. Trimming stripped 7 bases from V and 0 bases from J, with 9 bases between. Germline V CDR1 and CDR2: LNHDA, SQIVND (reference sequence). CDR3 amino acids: CASKGRTTNEKLFF. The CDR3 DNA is TGTGCCAGTAAAGGAAGGACAACTAATGAAAAACTGTTTTTT.

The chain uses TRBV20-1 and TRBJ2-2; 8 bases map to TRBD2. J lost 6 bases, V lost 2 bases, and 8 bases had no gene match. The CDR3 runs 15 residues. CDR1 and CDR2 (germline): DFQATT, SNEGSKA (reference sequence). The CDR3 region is CSARISGSDAGELFF. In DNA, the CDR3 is TGCAGTGCTAGAATCAGCGGGAGTGATGCCGGGGAGCTGTTTTTT.